These 17 T cell receptor beta chains were all obtained from the same sample, sequenced in a study of tumor and adjacent non-tumor tissue in lung cancer. This sample's RNA came from whole unsorted tissue. More than 3 cm separated this lung sample from the edge of the tumor. The library came from three nested PCR rounds adapted from ARM-PCR protocols. TCRdb re-analysed the multiplex PCR reads in MiXCR, keeping a single row per CDR3 protein. The table includes 98,000 or so distinct CDR3 sequences, 75% to 90% detected once. Sequenced sample: distant non-tumor lung tissue. The receptors here all came from a man between 60 and 70 years old with small cell lung cancer.

The chain couples TRBV29-1 to TRBJ2-5; TRBD1 matches at 7 bases. CDR3 size: 13 residues. The germline gives CDR1 SQVTM, CDR2 ANQGSEA. J gave up 7 bases and V 6 bases, and 11 bases lay outside the gene matches. For the CDR3, the DNA is TGCAGCGTCTGGACAGGCTTACAGGTGACCCAGTACTTC. Residues: CSVWTGLQVTQYF.

This clonotype was detected only a few times. The junction does not match germline at one end; this may be a read error. This chain connects TRBV12-3 or TRBV12-4 to TRBJ2-4; perhaps TRBD2 as D (6 bases). The CDR3 is made up of 14 amino acids. The CDR3 DNA reads as TGTACCAGCAGTTTAGCGAGTGGAGGGAACATTCAGTACTTC. Amino acids: CTSSLASGGNIQYF.

A note on this clonotype: The junction departs from the called germline gene at one end, perhaps through a read error. The chain uses TRBV4-1 and TRBJ2-2, with 8 bases identical to TRBD1. Per germline, CDR1 MGHRA and CDR2 YSYEKL. The CDR3 runs 15 residues. In nucleotides, the CDR3 is TGCGCCGGCAGCAACAGGGGGGCCTATACCGGGGATCTGTTTTTT. It yields the protein CAGSNRGAYTGDLFF.

This clonotype was observed a single time. This chain links TRBV6-5 with TRBJ2-1; D is perhaps TRBD2 (6 bases). The CDR3 totals 19 residues. CDR1 and CDR2 from the germline V gene are MNHEY and SVGAGI. V shed 0 bases and J shed 0 bases, with 18 bases lying between them. CDR3 protein: CASSYSHVSGSSSYNEQFF. The DNA of the CDR3 is TGTGCCAGCAGTTACTCCCATGTTAGCGGAAGCAGCTCCTACAATGAGCAGTTCTTC.

Concerning this clonotype: An end of the junction differs from the germline gene, which may be a read error. The chain combines TRBV6-5 with TRBJ1-2; D may be TRBD1 (5 bases). The CDR3 is 14 residues long. Germline-derived CDR1 and CDR2 are MNHEY and SVGAGI. This chain's CDR3 is CTSSYSSGGEGYTF. The CDR3 DNA is TGTACCAGCAGTTACTCGAGTGGGGGAGAAGGCTACACATTC.

About this clonotype itself: A read error is likely, as this CDR3 ends without the conserved phenylalanine or tryptophan. V gene TRBV6-5 combines with J gene TRBJ1-1; 9 bases are shared with TRBD1. CDR3 length: 15 residues. Losses at the gene ends were 5 bases for V and 10 bases for J; bases not matched to a gene: 14. CDR1 is MNHEY, CDR2 SVGAGI, per germline. The CDR3 here is CASSTLPDRGNVAFS. Here the CDR3 DNA reads TGTGCCAGCAGTACACTACCGGACAGGGGCAATGTAGCTTTCTCT.

This chain connects TRBV12-3 or TRBV12-4 to TRBJ1-2; D unclear. Between the trimmed V and J ends, which lost 9 bases and 1 base, there was a span of 15 bases. The CDR3 extends over 14 amino acids. This chain's CDR3 is CASNFTDGNYGYTF. For the CDR3, the DNA is TGTGCCAGTAATTTTACGGACGGTAACTATGGCTACACCTTC.

For this clonotype: An end of the junction does not agree with germline; a read error may underlie this. V gene TRBV6-5 combines with J gene TRBJ2-1; possibly TRBD1 for D (5 bases). From germline, CDR1 is MNHEY and CDR2 SVGAGI. The CDR3 runs to 15 residues. Written as DNA, the CDR3 is TGTGTCAGCAGTTACCGGCAGGCAGGGCTCGGTAAGCAGTTCTTC. Protein: CVSSYRQAGLGKQFF.

Regarding this clonotype: Compared with germline, one end of the junction differs, possibly owing to a read error. V usage is TRBV4-2 and J usage is TRBJ1-5; D uncertain. From germline, CDR1 is LGHNA and CDR2 YNFKEQ. CDR3 length equals 14 residues. In DNA, the CDR3 is TGTGCCAGCAGTCAAGAGCACGGGAATCAGCCCCCGCATTTT. The encoded protein is CASSQEHGNQPPHF.

With respect to this clonotype: An end of the junction differs from the germline gene, which may be a read error. V usage is TRBV6-5 and J usage is TRBJ2-1; the D call may be TRBD1 or TRBD2 (5 bases each). The CDR3 is made up of 15 amino acids. CDR1 and CDR2 from the germline V gene are MNHEY and SVGAGI. The CDR3 region is CARSYSGGVDNEQLF. Here the CDR3 DNA reads TGTGCCAGAAGTTACTCTGGGGGAGTGGATAATGAGCAGCTCTTC.

The table lists this clonotype with a count of one. This chain uses TRBV11-2 with TRBJ2-1, with D perhaps TRBD1 (5 bases). The CDR3 spans 14 residues. CDR1 SGHAT and CDR2 FQNNGV come from the germline V gene. Trimming removed 8 bases from V and 8 bases from J, with 19 bases in between. The CDR3 here is CASQLRQGDDEQFF. DNA for the CDR3: TGTGCCAGCCAGCTTAGGCAGGGCGACGATGAGCAGTTCTTC.

Points on this clonotype: At one end the junction does not follow the germline gene, possibly because of a read error. The chain carries TRBV6-5 and TRBJ1-2, with 8 bases identical to TRBD1. The CDR3 has 14 residues. Germline assignment: CDR1 MNHEY and CDR2 SVGAGI. The CDR3 spells CVSSYGQGKYGYTF. CDR3 coding DNA: TGTGTCAGCAGTTACGGACAGGGAAAATATGGCTACACCTTT.

The count of this clonotype is one. One end of the junction varies from germline; a read error may be responsible. The gene calls are TRBV6-1 and TRBJ2-7; TRBD1 aligns across 7 bases. Per the germline V gene, CDR1 is MNHNS and CDR2 is SASEGT. The CDR3 has 15 amino acids. The CDR3 nucleotides are TGTGCCAGCAGTGAGAGGGACAGCCACACCTACGAGCAGGACTTC. Its protein product is CASSERDSHTYEQDF.

This clonotype was found a few times. The J gene is TRBJ2-3, the V gene TRBV29-1, with D unresolved. The germline V gene has CDR1 SQVTM and CDR2 ANQGSEA. This CDR3 comprises 14 residues. The CDR3 coding sequence is TGCAGTGCCTCTACAGAGGCTAGGACAGATACGCAGTATTTT. Translating gives CSASTEARTDTQYF.

Notes on this clonotype: This may be a read error: a much more frequent sequence differs by one nucleotide. The chain uses TRBV6-5 and TRBJ2-1, with 7 nucleotides matching TRBD1. The CDR3 is 17 residues long. Germline assignment: CDR1 MNHEY and CDR2 SVGAGI. DNA of the CDR3: TGTGCCAGCAGTACGAACAGGGGCGGAAGCTCCTACAGTGAGCAGTTCTTC. This codes for CASSTNRGGSSYSEQFF.

Remarks on this clonotype: Just one base apart from a much larger clone, this may be a read error. The rearrangement links TRBV5-1 to TRBJ2-5; 7 nucleotides match TRBD1. The CDR3 totals 14 residues. Germline values: CDR1 SGHRS, CDR2 YFSETQ. J was trimmed by 3 bases and V by 4 bases; bases with no gene match: 6. CDR3 in amino acids: CASSLGTAEETQYF. As DNA, the CDR3 is TGCGCCAGCAGCCTTGGGACAGCTGAAGAGACCCAGTACTTC.

Regarding this clonotype: One end of the junction fails to match germline, which may point to a read error. The CDR3 bases are TGCGCCAGCAGCCATGAAAAGATCGTCCGGGACACAGATACGCAGTGTTTT. Translating gives CASSHEKIVRDTDTQCF. The rearrangement links TRBV4-1 to TRBJ2-3; TRBD1 might be the D (6 bases). Germline CDR1 MGHRA, CDR2 YSYEKL. This CDR3 has 17 amino acids.